The present T cell receptor beta chain was sequenced within a study of blood T cell repertoires in COVID-19. Study details: Sites across the United States, Italy and Spain contributed samples from acute and convalescent COVID-19. The cDNA or gDNA used as material had been derived from T cells, B-cell-depleted T cells, or PBMCs.

Some clones are missing from TCRdb's copy, which holds only in-frame ones; the method was immunoSEQ multiplex PCR. The sample shows 95,000 to 150,000 clones, over 60% of them seen only once. Losses at the gene ends were 6 bases for V and 5 bases for J; bases not matched to a gene: 17. The CDR3 has 17 residues. Germline values: CDR1 ENHRY, CDR2 SYGVKD. The receptor was derived from a human donor in a cohort sampled during active COVID-19. The chain recombines TRBV10-3 with TRBJ2-5, with 8 positions matching TRBD1. Sequencing was carried out using peripheral blood. CDR3 in amino acids: CAISDNSPGGVGETQYF. Written as DNA, the CDR3 is TGTGCCATCAGCGACAATTCTCCAGGGGGCGTAGGGGAGACCCAGTACTTC.